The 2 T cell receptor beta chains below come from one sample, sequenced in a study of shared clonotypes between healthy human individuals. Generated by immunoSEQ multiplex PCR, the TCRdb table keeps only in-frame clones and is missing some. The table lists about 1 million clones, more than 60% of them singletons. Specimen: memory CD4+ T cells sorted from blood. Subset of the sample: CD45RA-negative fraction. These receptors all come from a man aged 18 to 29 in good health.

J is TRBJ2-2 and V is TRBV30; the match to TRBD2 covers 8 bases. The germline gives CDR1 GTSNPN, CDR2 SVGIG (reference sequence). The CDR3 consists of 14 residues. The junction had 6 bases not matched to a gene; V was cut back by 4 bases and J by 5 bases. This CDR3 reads CAWNLAGWTGELFF. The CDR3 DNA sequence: TGTGCCTGGAACTTAGCGGGGTGGACCGGGGAGCTGTTTTTT.

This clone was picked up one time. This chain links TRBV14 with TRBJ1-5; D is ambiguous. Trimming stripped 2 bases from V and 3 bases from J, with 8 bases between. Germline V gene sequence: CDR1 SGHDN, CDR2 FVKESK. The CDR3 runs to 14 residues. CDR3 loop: CASSQSGINQPQHF. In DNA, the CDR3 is TGTGCCAGCAGCCAATCCGGGATCAATCAGCCCCAGCATTTT.